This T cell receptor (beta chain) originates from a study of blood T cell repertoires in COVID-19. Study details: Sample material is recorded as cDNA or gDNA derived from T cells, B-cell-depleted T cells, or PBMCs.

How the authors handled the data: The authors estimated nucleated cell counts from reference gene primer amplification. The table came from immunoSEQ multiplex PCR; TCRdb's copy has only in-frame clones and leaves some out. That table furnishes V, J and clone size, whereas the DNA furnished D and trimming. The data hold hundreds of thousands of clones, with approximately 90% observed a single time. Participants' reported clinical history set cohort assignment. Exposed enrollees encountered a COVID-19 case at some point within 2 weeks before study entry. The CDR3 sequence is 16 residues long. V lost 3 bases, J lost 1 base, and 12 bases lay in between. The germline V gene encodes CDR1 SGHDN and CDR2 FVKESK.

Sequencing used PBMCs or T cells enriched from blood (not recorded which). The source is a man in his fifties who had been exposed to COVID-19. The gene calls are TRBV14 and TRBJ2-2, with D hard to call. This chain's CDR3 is CASSQPVARNTGELFF. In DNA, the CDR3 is TGTGCCAGCAGCCAGCCTGTGGCCCGGAACACCGGGGAGCTGTTTTTT.